Below are 6 T cell receptor beta chains sequenced from a single sample in a study of regulatory T cells in long-lasting Graves disease (TCRdb year 2021). The sample's time point label, in plain terms: newly diagnosed GD, antithyroid drugs for less than 3 months. For both TCR sequencing and RNA sequencing, RNA was extracted from PBMCs using TRIzol. The method behind the library was multiplex PCR. The sample was run on an Illumina HiSeq 4000. CDR3 regions were amplified by Arm-PCR with iRepertoire HTBI primers to construct TCR beta libraries. TCRdb reworked the public reads: Q25 trimming with fastp, MiXCR clone assembly, productive beta chains retained. Every distinct CDR3 protein forms one entry, paired with its most common genes and DNA. The sample includes about 370,000 distinct CDR3 sequences, with 15% to 17% observed a single time. The ten biggest clones cover 22% of the sample. This specimen was peripheral blood mononuclear cells (PBMCs), taken at new diagnosis, from a patient treated with antithyroid drugs. These receptor sequences come from a female donor with Graves disease.

This clonotype has at least ten counts. This chain uses TRBV11-2 with TRBJ1-5; maybe TRBD1 (5 bases). The CDR3 runs 15 residues. Germline CDR1 SGHAT, CDR2 FQNNGV. Between the trimmed V and J ends, which lost 5 bases and 2 bases, there was a span of 13 bases. DNA of the CDR3: TGTGCCAGCAGCCGAAGGGACGGCGGCAATCAGCCCCAGCATTTT. This translates into CASSRRDGGNQPQHF.

As DNA, the CDR3 is TGTGCCAGCAGTTTAGCGGGAAGGGATTCACCCCTCCACTTT. Translating gives CASSLAGRDSPLHF. The chain couples TRBV12-3 or TRBV12-4 to TRBJ1-6; D is undetermined. The CDR3 has 14 amino acids. V was cut by 0 bases and J by 8 bases, with 8 bases left in between.

The table lists this clonotype with a few counts. This chain connects TRBV19 to TRBJ2-2; 9 bases are a match to TRBD1. Germline assignment: CDR1 LNHDA and CDR2 SQIVND (reference sequence). This CDR3 region has 17 residues. V dropped 8 bases and J dropped 5; count of bases not matched to a gene: 15. The CDR3 here is CASQMLGGTGSTGELFF. DNA of the CDR3: TGTGCCAGTCAAATGTTAGGGGGGACAGGGAGTACCGGGGAGCTGTTTTTT.

The J gene is TRBJ2-1, the V gene TRBV27; 8 bases map to TRBD2. J gave up 8 bases and V 4 bases, and 16 bases lay outside the gene matches. The CDR3 has 17 residues. Germline-derived CDR1 and CDR2 are MNHEY and SMNVEV (reference sequence). DNA of the CDR3: TGTGCCAGCAGTTCCAACGCCTACGGGGGGGGGGGTTATGAGCAGTTCTTC. As protein: CASSSNAYGGGGYEQFF.

In its sample, this clonotype was seen many times. The rearrangement uses TRBV6-2 or TRBV6-3 and TRBJ2-1; the match to TRBD2 covers 9 bases. The CDR3 consists of 15 residues. The ends lost 5 bases at V and 0 bases at J; junction bases unmatched: 2. CDR1 and CDR2 (germline): MNHEY, SVGEGT. CDR3 DNA: TGTGCCAGCAGTGAACTAGCGGGCTCCTACAATGAGCAGTTCTTC. Translation: CASSELAGSYNEQFF.

V gene TRBV27 combines with J gene TRBJ2-3, with 8 bases aligning to TRBD1. The germline gives CDR1 MNHEY, CDR2 SMNVEV (reference sequence). V shed 1 base and J 3 bases; nucleotides not matched to a gene: 6. The CDR3 totals 16 residues. The CDR3 DNA follows: TGTGCCAGCAGTTTATGGGGACAGGTTAGGACAGATACGCAGTATTTT. Its translation is CASSLWGQVRTDTQYF.